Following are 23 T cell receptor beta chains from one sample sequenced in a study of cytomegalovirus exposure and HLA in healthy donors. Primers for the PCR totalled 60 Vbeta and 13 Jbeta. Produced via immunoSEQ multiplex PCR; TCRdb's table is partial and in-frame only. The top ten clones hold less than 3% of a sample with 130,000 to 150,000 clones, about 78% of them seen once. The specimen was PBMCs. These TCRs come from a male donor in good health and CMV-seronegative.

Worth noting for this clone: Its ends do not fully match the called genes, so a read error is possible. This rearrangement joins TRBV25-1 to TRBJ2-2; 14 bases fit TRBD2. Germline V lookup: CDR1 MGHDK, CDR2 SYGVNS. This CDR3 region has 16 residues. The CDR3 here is CACSEGLAGATGELFF. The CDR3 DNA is TGTGCCTGCAGTGAGGGACTAGCGGGAGCCACCGGGGAGCTGTTTTTT.

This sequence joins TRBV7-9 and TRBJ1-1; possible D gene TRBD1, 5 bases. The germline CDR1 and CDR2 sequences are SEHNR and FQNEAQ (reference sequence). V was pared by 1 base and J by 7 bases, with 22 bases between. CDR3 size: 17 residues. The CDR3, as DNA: TGTGCCAGCAGCTTAGGGCGTGGGGGACTTCCGAAGAGTGAAGCTTTCTTT. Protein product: CASSLGRGGLPKSEAFF.

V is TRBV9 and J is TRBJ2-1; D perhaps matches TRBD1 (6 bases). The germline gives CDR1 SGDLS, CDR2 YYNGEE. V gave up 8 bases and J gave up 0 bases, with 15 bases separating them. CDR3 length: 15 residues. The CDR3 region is CASETGRSSYNEQFF. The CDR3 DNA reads TGTGCCAGTGAGACAGGTAGGAGCTCCTACAATGAGCAGTTCTTC.

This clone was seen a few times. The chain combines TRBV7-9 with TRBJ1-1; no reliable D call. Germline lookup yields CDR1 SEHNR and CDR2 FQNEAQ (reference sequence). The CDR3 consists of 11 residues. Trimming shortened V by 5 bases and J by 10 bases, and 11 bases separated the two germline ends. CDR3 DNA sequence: TGTGCCAGCAGCCCACGCCCGGGAGCTTTCTTT. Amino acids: CASSPRPGAFF.

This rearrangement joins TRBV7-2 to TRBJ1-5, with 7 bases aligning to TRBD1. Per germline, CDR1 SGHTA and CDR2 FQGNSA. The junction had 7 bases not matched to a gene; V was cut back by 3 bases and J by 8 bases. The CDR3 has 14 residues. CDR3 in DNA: TGTGCCAGCAGCTTTACAGGGGTAGCGGAGCCCCAGCATTTT. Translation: CASSFTGVAEPQHF.

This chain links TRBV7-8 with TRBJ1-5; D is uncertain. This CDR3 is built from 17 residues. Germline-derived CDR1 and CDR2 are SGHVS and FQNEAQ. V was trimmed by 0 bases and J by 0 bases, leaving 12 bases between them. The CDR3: CASSLATTLYSNQPQHF. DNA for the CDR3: TGTGCCAGCAGCTTAGCAACGACACTCTATAGCAATCAGCCCCAGCATTTT.

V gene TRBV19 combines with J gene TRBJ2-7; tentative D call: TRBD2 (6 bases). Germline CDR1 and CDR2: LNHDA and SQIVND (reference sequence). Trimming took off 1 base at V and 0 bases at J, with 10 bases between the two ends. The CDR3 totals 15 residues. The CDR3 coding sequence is TGTGCCAGTAGTATAGGCGGCGGGAACTCCTACGAGCAGTACTTC. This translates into CASSIGGGNSYEQYF.

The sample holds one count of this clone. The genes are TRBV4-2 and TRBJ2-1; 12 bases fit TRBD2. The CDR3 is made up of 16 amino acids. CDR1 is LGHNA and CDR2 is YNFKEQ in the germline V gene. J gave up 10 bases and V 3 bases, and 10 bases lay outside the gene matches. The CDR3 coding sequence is TGTGCCAGCAGCCAGGGACCCTCTGGGACTAGCGGGGAGCAGTTCTTC. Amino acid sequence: CASSQGPSGTSGEQFF.

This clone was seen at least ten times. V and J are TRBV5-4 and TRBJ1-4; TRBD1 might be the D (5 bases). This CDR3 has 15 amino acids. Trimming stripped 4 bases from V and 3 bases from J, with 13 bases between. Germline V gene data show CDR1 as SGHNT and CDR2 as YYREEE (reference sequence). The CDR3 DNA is TGTGCCAGCAGCCCCCGGGCAGGGTCTAATGAAAAACTGTTTTTT. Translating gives CASSPRAGSNEKLFF. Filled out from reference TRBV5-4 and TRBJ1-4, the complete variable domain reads ETGVTQSPTHLIKTRGQQVTLRCSSQSGHNTVSWYQQALGQGPQFIFQYYREEENGRGNFPPRFSGLQFPNYSSELNVNALELDDSALYLCASSPRAGSNEKLFFGSGTQLSVL.

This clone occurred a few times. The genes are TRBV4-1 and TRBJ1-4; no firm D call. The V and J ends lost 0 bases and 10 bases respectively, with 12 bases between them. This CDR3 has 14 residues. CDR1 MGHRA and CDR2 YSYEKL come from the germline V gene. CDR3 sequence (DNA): TGCGCCAGCAGCCAAGAGGCCCAAGAGCGAAAACTGTTTTTT. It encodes CASSQEAQERKLFF.

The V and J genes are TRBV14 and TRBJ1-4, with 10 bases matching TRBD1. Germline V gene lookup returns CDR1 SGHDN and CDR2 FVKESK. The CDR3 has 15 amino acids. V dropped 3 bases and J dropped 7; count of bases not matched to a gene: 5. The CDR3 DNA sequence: TGTGCCAGCAGCCAGAACCGGGACAGGGGTGAAAAACTGTTTTTT. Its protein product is CASSQNRDRGEKLFF.

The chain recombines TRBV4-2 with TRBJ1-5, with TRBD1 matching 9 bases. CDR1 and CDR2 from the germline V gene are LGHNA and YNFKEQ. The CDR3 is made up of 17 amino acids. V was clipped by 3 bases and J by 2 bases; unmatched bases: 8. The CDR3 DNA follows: TGTGCCAGCAGCCAGAACCCGGGACAGGGTGGCAATCAGCCCCAGCATTTT. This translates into CASSQNPGQGGNQPQHF.

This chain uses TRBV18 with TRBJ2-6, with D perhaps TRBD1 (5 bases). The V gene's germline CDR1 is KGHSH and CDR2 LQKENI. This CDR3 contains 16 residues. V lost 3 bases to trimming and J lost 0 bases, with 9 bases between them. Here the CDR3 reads CASSPAGISGANVLTF. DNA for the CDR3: TGTGCCAGCTCACCGGCAGGGATCTCTGGGGCCAACGTCCTGACTTTC.

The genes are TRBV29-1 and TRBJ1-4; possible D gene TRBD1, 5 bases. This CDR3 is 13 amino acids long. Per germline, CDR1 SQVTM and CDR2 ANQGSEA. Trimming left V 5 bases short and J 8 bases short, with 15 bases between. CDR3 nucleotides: TGCAGCGTTCTTGAGACAGTTAACGAAAAACTGTTTTTT. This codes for CSVLETVNEKLFF.

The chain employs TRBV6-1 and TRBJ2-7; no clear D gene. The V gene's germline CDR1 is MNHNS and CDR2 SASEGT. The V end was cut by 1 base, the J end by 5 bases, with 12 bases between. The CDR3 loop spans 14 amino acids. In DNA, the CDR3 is TGTGCCAGCAGTGAAGGCGGAGATATCCACGAGCAGTACTTC. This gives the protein CASSEGGDIHEQYF.

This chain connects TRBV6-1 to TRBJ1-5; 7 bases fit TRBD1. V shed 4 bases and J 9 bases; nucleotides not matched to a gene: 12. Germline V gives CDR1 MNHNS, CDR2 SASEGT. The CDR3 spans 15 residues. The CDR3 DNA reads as TGTGCCAGCAGTGGCCAAACAGGGGCGGGTGGGCCCCAGCATTTT. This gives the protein CASSGQTGAGGPQHF.

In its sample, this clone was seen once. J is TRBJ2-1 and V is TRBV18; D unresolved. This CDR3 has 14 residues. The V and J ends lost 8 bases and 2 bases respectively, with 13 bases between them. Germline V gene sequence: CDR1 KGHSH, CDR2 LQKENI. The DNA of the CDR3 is TGTGCCAGCCGAACAATCCAGACCTACAATGAGCAGTTCTTC. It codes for CASRTIQTYNEQFF.

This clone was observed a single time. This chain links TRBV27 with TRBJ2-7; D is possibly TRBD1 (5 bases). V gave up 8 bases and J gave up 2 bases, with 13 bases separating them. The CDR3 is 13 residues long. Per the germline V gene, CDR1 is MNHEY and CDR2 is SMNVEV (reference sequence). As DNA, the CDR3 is TGTGCCAGCCACCCGTGGGGCACCTACGAGCAGTACTTC. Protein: CASHPWGTYEQYF.

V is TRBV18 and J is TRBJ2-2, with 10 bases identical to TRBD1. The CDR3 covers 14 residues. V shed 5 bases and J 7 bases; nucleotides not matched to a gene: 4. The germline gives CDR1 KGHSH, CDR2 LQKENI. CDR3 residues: CASSSTGGGGELFF. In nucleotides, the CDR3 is TGTGCCAGCTCATCGACAGGGGGCGGCGGGGAGCTGTTTTTT.

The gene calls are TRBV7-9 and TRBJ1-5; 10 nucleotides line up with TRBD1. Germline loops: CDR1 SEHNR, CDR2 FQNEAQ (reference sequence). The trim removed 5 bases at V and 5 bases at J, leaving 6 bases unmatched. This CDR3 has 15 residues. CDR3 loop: CASSTGQGIDQPQHF. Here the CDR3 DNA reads TGTGCCAGCAGCACGGGACAGGGGATCGATCAGCCCCAGCATTTT.

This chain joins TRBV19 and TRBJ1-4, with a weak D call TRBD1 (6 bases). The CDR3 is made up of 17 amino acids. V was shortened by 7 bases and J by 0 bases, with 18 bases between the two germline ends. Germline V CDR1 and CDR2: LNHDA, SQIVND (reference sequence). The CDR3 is CASTSPGGGSTNEKLFF. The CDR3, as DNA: TGTGCCAGTACCTCCCCTGGGGGCGGATCAACTAATGAAAAACTGTTTTTT. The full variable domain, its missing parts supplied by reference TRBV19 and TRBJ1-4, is DGGITQSPKYLFRKEGQNVTLSCEQNLNHDAMYWYRQDPGQGLRLIYYSQIVNDFQKGDIAEGYSVSREKKESFPLTVTSAQKNPTAFYLCASTSPGGGSTNEKLFFGSGTQLSVL.

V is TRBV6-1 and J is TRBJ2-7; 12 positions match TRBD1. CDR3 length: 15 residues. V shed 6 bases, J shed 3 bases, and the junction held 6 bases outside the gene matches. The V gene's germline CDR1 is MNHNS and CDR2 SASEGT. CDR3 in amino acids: CASSRDRGHSYEQYF. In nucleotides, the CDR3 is TGTGCCAGCAGCCGGGACAGGGGGCACAGCTACGAGCAGTACTTC.

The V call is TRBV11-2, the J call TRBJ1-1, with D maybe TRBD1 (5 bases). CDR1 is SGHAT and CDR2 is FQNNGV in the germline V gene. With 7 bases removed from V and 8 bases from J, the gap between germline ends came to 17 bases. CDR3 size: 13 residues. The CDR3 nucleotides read TGTGCCAGCACCTTCGCTCAGGGTACCGAAGCTTTCTTT. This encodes CASTFAQGTEAFF.